Sequencing of this TCR beta chain was carried out in a study of blood T cell repertoires in COVID-19. On the study more broadly: Spain, Italy and the United States supplied samples that represented acute and convalescent COVID-19.

Source study methods: It was from reference gene primer amplification that nucleated cell counts were estimated. The data were produced by immunoSEQ multiplex PCR, yet TCRdb's version contains in-frame clones alone and is incomplete. That table furnishes V, J and clone size, whereas the DNA furnished D and trimming. The table records about 250,000 clones, roughly 90% of them present only once. Per the germline V gene, CDR1 is SGDLS and CDR2 is YYNGEE. This CDR3 contains 14 residues. Regarding this clone: Germline is not matched at one junction end, which may reflect a read error.

The clonotype comes from a woman in her thirties with active or convalescent COVID-19. The sequenced sample consisted of peripheral blood. The chain is built from TRBV9 and TRBJ2-7; D is possibly TRBD1 (6 bases). This CDR3 reads CASSVAQGRSEQYF. CDR3 in DNA: TGTGCCAGCAGCGTAGCACAGGGTCGTAGCGAGCAATACTTC.